This T cell receptor (beta chain) was recovered during a study of T cell changes during pregnancy in multiple sclerosis. Germline V CDR1 and CDR2: MNHNY, SVGAGI (reference sequence). Trimming removed 0 bases from V and 5 bases from J, with 7 bases in between. This CDR3 is built from 13 residues. Profiled with immunoSEQ multiplex PCR; TCRdb holds only in-frame clones, not every one. Counted here are around 50,000 clones, 93% occurring once; the ten biggest clones make up around 3.7%. The sequence derives from a female donor with multiple sclerosis, enrolled in a pregnancy study. The chain couples TRBV6-6 to TRBJ1-1; no definite D call. The starting material was CD8+ T cells from peripheral blood mononuclear cells, obtained in the second trimester of pregnancy. This CDR3 is CASSYSRWTEAFF. The CDR3, as DNA: TGTGCCAGCAGTTACTCGAGGTGGACTGAAGCTTTCTTT.